The T cell receptor beta chain under discussion was sequenced for a study of blood T cell repertoires in COVID-19. Trimming stripped 1 base from V and 3 bases from J, with 10 bases between. The CDR3 is 15 residues long. Germline V CDR1 and CDR2: SGHTA, FQGNSA. Method: immunoSEQ multiplex PCR; TCRdb's copy keeps in-frame clones and lacks some. The sample shows under 250,000 clones, about 80% of them seen only once. The TCR originated in a woman aged 25-40 years who had recovered from COVID-19. Sequencing was done on a sample of peripheral blood. This chain joins TRBV7-2 and TRBJ1-5; no definite D call. The CDR3 DNA is TGTGCCAGCAGCTTAGGTAGCAGCATCAATCAGCCCCAGCATTTT. The encoded protein is CASSLGSSINQPQHF.